Detailed here is one T cell receptor (beta chain). Its antigen is currently unknown. The data originate from a study of cytomegalovirus exposure and HLA in healthy donors. About the research overall: Membership in the Caucasian-associated ancestry cluster was found for around four fifths of approximately 400 genotyped donors. Study conclusions and caveats: Highly shared sequence variants in one cluster were likely a sequencing artifact.

The PCR was carried out with 60 Vbeta primers and 13 Jbeta primers. Study processing details: Around 11 million of 75 million to 85 million unique TCR beta chains were shared, per a later count. Some clones are missing from TCRdb's copy, which holds only in-frame ones; the method was immunoSEQ multiplex PCR. For V, J and clone size, that table is used; D and trimming come from the DNA. In the table there are about 140,000 clones, around 80% of which are singletons. V lost 4 bases, J lost 3 bases, and 2 bases stayed unmatched. This CDR3 is 15 amino acids long. The germline gives CDR1 SGHKS, CDR2 YYEKEE (reference sequence).

The sample consisted of PBMCs. The source is a woman aged 40 to 55 in good health and CMV-seronegative. The chain is built from TRBV5-5 and TRBJ2-5; 14 bases agree with TRBD2. CDR3 bases: TGTGCCAGCAGCCTGGGACTAGCGGGAGAAGAGACCCAGTACTTC. Encoded protein: CASSLGLAGEETQYF.